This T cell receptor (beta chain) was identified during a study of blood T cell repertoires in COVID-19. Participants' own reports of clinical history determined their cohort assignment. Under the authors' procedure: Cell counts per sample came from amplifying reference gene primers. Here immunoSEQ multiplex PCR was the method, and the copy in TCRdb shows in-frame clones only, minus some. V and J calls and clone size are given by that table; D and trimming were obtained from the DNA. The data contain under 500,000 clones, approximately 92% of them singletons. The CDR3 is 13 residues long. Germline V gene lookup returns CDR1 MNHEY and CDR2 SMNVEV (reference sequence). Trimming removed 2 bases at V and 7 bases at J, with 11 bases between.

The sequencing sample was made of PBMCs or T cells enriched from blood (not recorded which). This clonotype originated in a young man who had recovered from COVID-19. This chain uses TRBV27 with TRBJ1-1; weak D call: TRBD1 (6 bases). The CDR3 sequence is CASSLTGQLEAFF. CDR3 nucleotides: TGTGCCAGCAGTTTAACCGGACAGCTTGAAGCTTTCTTT.